The 11 T cell receptor beta chains reported below all come from one sample, sequenced in a study of shared clonotypes between healthy human individuals. CD8 cells regarded as naive lacked CD45RO, were positively chosen for CCR7, and omitted terminally differentiated effector memory CD45RA+ cells. Produced via immunoSEQ multiplex PCR; TCRdb's table is partial and in-frame only. The sample lists around 1.9 million clones; about 93% were seen once. Sequencing was done on a sample of naive CD8+ T cells from PBMCs. The receptor set was obtained from a man aged 18-30 years in good health. Some clones in this sample may be carry-over from other donors' samples.

This sequence joins TRBV5-5 and TRBJ1-1; unclear D gene. Per germline, CDR1 SGHKS and CDR2 YYEKEE (reference sequence). The CDR3 sequence is 15 residues long. V lost 1 base and J 1 base, leaving 11 bases between the germline ends. DNA of the CDR3: TGTGCCAGCAGCTTGAGGCCGAACCCGAACACTGAAGCTTTCTTT. This codes for CASSLRPNPNTEAFF.

About this clone itself: This specimen includes other DNA sequences encoding the same CDR3. The chain uses TRBV4-3 and TRBJ2-7; 8 bases agree with TRBD1. The J segment lost 5 bases and the V segment lost 0 bases, leaving 6 bases of the junction unmatched. Germline CDR1 and CDR2: LGHNA and YSLEER. CDR3 length: 15 amino acids. The CDR3: CASSQDRQGAHEQYF. DNA of the CDR3: TGCGCCAGCAGCCAAGATCGTCAGGGGGCCCACGAGCAGTACTTC.

This chain uses TRBV6-1 with TRBJ1-1; possibly TRBD1 for D (5 bases). The CDR3 runs 17 residues. Trimming left V 4 bases short and J 0 bases short, with 18 bases between. Germline CDR1 and CDR2: MNHNS and SASEGT. The CDR3 here is CASSAPLKGRLNTEAFF. Here the CDR3 DNA reads TGTGCCAGCAGTGCCCCGCTGAAGGGACGGTTGAACACTGAAGCTTTCTTT.

J is TRBJ2-7 and V is TRBV21-1. TRBV21-1 is a recognized pseudogene. The CDR3 is made up of 15 amino acids. CDR3 coding DNA: TGTGCCAGCAGCCATACGCGTGGTGGGAAGGACGAGCAGTACTTC. It yields the protein CASSHTRGGKDEQYF.

This chain joins TRBV28 and TRBJ2-5; D possibly corresponds to TRBD2 (7 bases). The CDR3 spans 16 residues. The germline V gene has CDR1 MDHEN and CDR2 SYDVKM. V shed 6 bases and J shed 5 bases, with 22 bases lying between them. The CDR3 reads CASSSPTEGGGETQYF. The DNA for the CDR3 is TGTGCCAGCAGCAGTCCAACGGAGGGGGGAGGGGAGACCCAGTACTTC.

The rearrangement joins TRBV27 to TRBJ1-2, with D unclear. The CDR3 length is 14 residues. Per the germline V gene, CDR1 is MNHEY and CDR2 is SMNVEV (reference sequence). The V end lost 1 base, the J end lost 7 bases, and 13 bases lay between the germline ends. Here the CDR3 DNA reads TGTGCCAGCAGTTTATATAGGGATTCTAGTGGCTACACCTTC. Translated, it gives CASSLYRDSSGYTF.

The V and J genes are TRBV27 and TRBJ2-7; 11 bases align to TRBD2. After removal of 0 bases from V and 4 bases from J, the junction contained 2 bases not matched to a gene. CDR1 is MNHEY and CDR2 is SMNVEV in the germline V gene (reference sequence). CDR3 size: 15 residues. CDR3 protein: CASSLSTSGRYEQYF. The CDR3 DNA follows: TGTGCCAGCAGTTTATCAACTAGCGGGAGATACGAGCAGTACTTC.

The chain carries TRBV5-6 and TRBJ2-7; D assignment may be TRBD1 or TRBD2 (7 bases each). CDR1 is SGHDT, CDR2 YYEEEE, per germline. The length of the CDR3 is 12 residues. Trimming removed 4 bases at V and 12 bases at J, with 17 bases between. The CDR3 coding sequence is TGTGCCAGCAGCCAGGGGGGGCGCCAGGGGTACTTC. It codes for CASSQGGRQGYF.

The V call is TRBV15, the J call TRBJ1-6, with D uncertain. The CDR3 length is 13 residues. V was shortened by 8 bases and J by 2 bases, with 7 bases between the two germline ends. CDR1 and CDR2 (germline): LNHNV, YYDKDF (reference sequence). The CDR3 DNA is TGTGCCACCGGAGCAACCTATAATTCACCCCTCCACTTT. Translated: CATGATYNSPLHF.

This clone was detected only a few times. The CDR3 is CASSGYRNTEAFF. The CDR3 DNA is TGTGCCAGCAGTGGTTACAGGAACACTGAAGCTTTCTTT. The chain uses TRBV7-9 and TRBJ1-1, with D hard to call. The CDR3 is made up of 13 amino acids. Germline CDR1 is SEHNR and CDR2 is FQNEAQ (reference sequence). Trimming removed 6 bases at V and 1 base at J, with 9 bases between.

The chain has TRBV5-6 and TRBJ2-5, with 11 positions matching TRBD1. V shed 4 bases, J shed 4 bases, and the junction held 12 bases outside the gene matches. CDR3 length equals 17 residues. Germline V CDR1 and CDR2: SGHDT, YYEEEE. The CDR3 sequence is CASSPLRDRGARETQYF. CDR3 in DNA: TGTGCCAGCAGCCCCCTCCGGGACAGGGGGGCCCGAGAGACCCAGTACTTC.